This T cell receptor beta chain was retrieved from a study of blood T cell repertoires in COVID-19. Overall study context: Italy, Spain and the United States were the sources of the convalescent and acute COVID-19 samples. T cells, B-cell-depleted T cells, or PBMCs provided the cDNA or gDNA that served as material.

Germline values: CDR1 LGHDT, CDR2 YNNKEL (reference sequence). The CDR3 extends over 15 amino acids. J was trimmed by 10 bases and V by 4 bases; bases with no gene match: 7. In the source study's methods: Counts of nucleated cells, estimated from reference gene primer amplification, were obtained. Sequenced by immunoSEQ multiplex PCR; TCRdb stores in-frame clones only, minus some. The V and J calls and the clone size are those of that table, but D and trimming were determined from the DNA. The sample has about 130,000 clones, about four fifths seen once. The chain uses TRBV3-1 (or the pseudogene TRBV3-2) and TRBJ1-6; 10 nucleotides agree with TRBD1. The TCR comes from a woman under 40 who had recovered from COVID-19. Sequenced input: peripheral blood. The CDR3 reads CASSLVPGQGSPLHF. In nucleotides, the CDR3 is TGTGCCAGCAGCCTCGTCCCGGGACAGGGGTCACCCCTCCACTTT.